The 24 T cell receptor beta chains listed next were all sequenced from one sample in a study of T cell repertoires in cytomegalovirus infection. TCRdb re-called the reads with MiXCR, one entry per CDR3 protein. Of approximately 1,000,000 distinct CDR3 sequences listed, 31% are singletons. Antigen specificity for these receptors is unknown. The specimen comprised cultured CD8+ T cells from PBMCs, sampled from culture after CMV antigen stimulation. Receptors originate from a human donor in good health (CMV status not recorded). Some clones in this sample may be carry-over from other donors' samples.

The chain has TRBV9 and TRBJ1-1, with a weak D call TRBD1 (6 bases). This CDR3 has 14 amino acids. Germline V gene sequence: CDR1 SGDLS, CDR2 YYNGEE. V was cut by 4 bases and J by 7 bases, with 17 bases left in between. The CDR3 reads CASSPGQGSIEAFF. CDR3 bases: TGTGCCAGCAGCCCCGGCCAGGGGTCGATTGAAGCTTTCTTT.

A word on this clonotype: One base away lies a much larger clone, so this may be a sequencing read error. The chain links TRBV7-4 to TRBJ2-1, with 7 bases that match TRBD1. The V gene's germline CDR1 is SGHVT and CDR2 SQSDAQ. Germline trimming cut 6 bases from V and 0 bases from J; bases unmatched to any gene: 8. This CDR3 is 16 amino acids long. This CDR3 is CASSTPDRSSYNEQFF. As DNA, the CDR3 is TGTGCCAGCAGTACCCCGGACAGGAGCTCCTACAATGAGCAGTTCTTC. The whole variable domain, remainder taken from reference TRBV7-4 and TRBJ2-1, is GAGVSQSPRYKVAKRGRDVALRCDSISGHVTLYWYRQTLGQGSEVLTYSQSDAQRDKSGRPSGRFSAERPERSVSTLKIQRTEQGDSAVYLCASSTPDRSSYNEQFFGPGTRLTVL.

This clonotype was counted at least ten times. The chain is built from TRBV7-6 and TRBJ2-7, with 7 bases matching TRBD1. The CDR3 covers 12 residues. V shed 5 bases and J 5 bases; nucleotides not matched to a gene: 3. Germline V gives CDR1 SGHVS, CDR2 FNYEAQ. This CDR3 reads CASSGTGDEQYF. The CDR3 DNA reads as TGTGCCAGCAGCGGAACAGGGGACGAGCAGTACTTC.

This clonotype was found many times. The chain carries TRBV27 and TRBJ2-2; D is unclear. V was cut by 3 bases and J by 1 base, with 6 bases left in between. In germline, CDR1 is MNHEY, CDR2 SMNVEV (reference sequence). The CDR3 runs to 14 residues. The CDR3 DNA is TGTGCCAGCAGTTTGTGGCAGAACACCGGGGAGCTGTTTTTT. Amino acids: CASSLWQNTGELFF.

The chain has TRBV5-5 and TRBJ2-7; maybe TRBD1 (6 bases). CDR1 and CDR2 (germline): SGHKS, YYEKEE (reference sequence). There are 15 residues in the CDR3. Trimming took off 2 bases at V and 2 bases at J, with 14 bases between the two ends. The CDR3 region has the DNA TGTGCCAGCAGCTTAGCTGCCGGACAGACCTACGAGCAGTACTTC. This codes for CASSLAAGQTYEQYF. The whole variable domain, filled in from reference TRBV5-5 and TRBJ2-7, reads DAGVTQSPTHLIKTRGQQVTLRCSPISGHKSVSWYQQVLGQGPQFIFQYYEKEERGRGNFPDRFSARQFPNYSSELNVNALLLGDSALYLCASSLAAGQTYEQYFGPGTRLTVT.

This clonotype is a singleton in its sample. The chain uses TRBV28 and TRBJ2-5; D uncertain. This CDR3 is 13 amino acids long. Germline lookup yields CDR1 MDHEN and CDR2 SYDVKM. V lost 5 bases and J lost 0, with 7 bases in between. For the CDR3, the DNA is TGTGCCAGCAGTAACAAGTACCAAGAGACCCAGTACTTC. This sequence encodes CASSNKYQETQYF.

The chain uses TRBV7-9 and TRBJ2-3, with 12 positions matching TRBD1. Germline CDR1 reads SEHNR; CDR2 reads FQNEAQ (reference sequence). The CDR3 loop spans 18 amino acids. The ends lost 5 bases at V and 10 bases at J; junction bases unmatched: 19. The CDR3 is CASSPGTGGYLRSVAQYF. The CDR3 nucleotides read TGTGCCAGCAGCCCAGGGACAGGGGGCTATTTGCGGTCAGTTGCGCAGTATTTT. Full variable domain (remainder filled in from reference TRBV7-9 and TRBJ2-3): DTGVSQNPRHKITKRGQNVTFRCDPISEHNRLYWYRQTLGQGPEFLTYFQNEAQLEKSRLLSDRFSAERPKGSFSTLEIQRTEQGDSAMYLCASSPGTGGYLRSVAQYFGPGTRLTVL.

The chain couples TRBV6-1 to TRBJ2-5; possible D gene TRBD2, 6 bases. This CDR3 has 13 residues. Trimming pared 5 bases from V and 2 bases from J, leaving 9 bases between. Germline V gene lookup returns CDR1 MNHNS and CDR2 SASEGT. As DNA, the CDR3 is TGTGCCAGCAGTATCCGGGAGCAAGAGACCCAGTACTTC. Protein: CASSIREQETQYF.

The chain couples TRBV12-5 to TRBJ1-2, with 10 positions matching TRBD1. Germline CDR1 is LGHNT and CDR2 is FRNRAP. This CDR3 is built from 18 residues. The junction had 12 bases not matched to a gene; V was cut back by 3 bases and J by 2 bases. The CDR3 region has the DNA TGTGCTAGTGGTTTCCAAGCCGGGGACAGGGGTCAGAACTATGGCTACACCTTC. This gives the protein CASGFQAGDRGQNYGYTF.

This clonotype has only a few counts. The chain carries TRBV12-3 or TRBV12-4 and TRBJ2-7; D unclear. This CDR3 spans 15 amino acids. The V and J ends lost 5 bases and 0 bases respectively, with 14 bases between them. The CDR3 bases are TGTGCCAGCAGTCAACCGACTGGAAGCTCCTACGAGCAGTACTTC. Translating gives CASSQPTGSSYEQYF.

The chain joins TRBV5-1 to TRBJ1-1; 8 positions agree with TRBD1. The CDR3 spans 14 residues. J was trimmed by 5 bases and V by 5 bases; bases with no gene match: 8. The germline V gene has CDR1 SGHRS and CDR2 YFSETQ. CDR3 nucleotides: TGCGCCAGCAGTACCCAGGGGGCGCAGACTGAAGCTTTCTTT. Translated: CASSTQGAQTEAFF.

This clonotype was counted many times. J is TRBJ2-1 and V is TRBV7-2; TRBD1 or TRBD2 may be the D gene (5 bases each). CDR3 size: 17 residues. V was pared by 2 bases and J by 4 bases, with 18 bases between. The germline V gene has CDR1 SGHTA and CDR2 FQGNSA. CDR3 sequence reads: CASSLRGGQGLYNEQFF. DNA of the CDR3: TGTGCCAGCAGCTTAAGGGGCGGGCAGGGTCTGTACAATGAGCAGTTCTTC.

The chain uses TRBV6-2 or TRBV6-3 and TRBJ2-5; no clear D gene. The V end was cut by 2 bases, the J end by 5 bases, with 6 bases between. Germline loops: CDR1 MNHEY, CDR2 SVGEGT. The CDR3 has 12 residues. CDR3 sequence: CASSYPAETQYF. The CDR3 DNA sequence: TGTGCCAGCAGTTACCCAGCTGAGACCCAGTACTTC.

This sequence joins TRBV15 and TRBJ2-7; D is ambiguous. This CDR3 spans 13 amino acids. V was cut by 3 bases and J by 6 bases, with 12 bases left in between. The germline CDR1 and CDR2 sequences are LNHNV and YYDKDF (reference sequence). CDR3 residues: CATSRGSGAEQYV. In DNA form, the CDR3 reads TGTGCCACCAGCAGGGGGTCGGGTGCCGAGCAGTACGTC.

This clonotype turned up a few times. The chain is built from TRBV25-1 and TRBJ2-5; D is unresolved. Trimming cost V 3 bases and J 3 bases, with 14 bases left between them. The CDR3 is 15 amino acids. Looked up from germline, CDR1 is MGHDK and CDR2 is SYGVNS. DNA of the CDR3: TGTGCCAGCAGTGAGCGGATGGGTATGGAAGAGACCCAGTACTTC. It specifies CASSERMGMEETQYF.

This clonotype was seen just once. The rearrangement joins TRBV11-2 to TRBJ2-1, with TRBD1 matching 9 bases. Unmatched junction bases numbered 5, after V lost 4 bases and J lost 10 bases. This CDR3 has 13 residues. The germline V gene has CDR1 SGHAT and CDR2 FQNNGV. The CDR3 spells CASSWGTGWEQFF. CDR3 DNA sequence: TGTGCCAGCAGCTGGGGGACAGGGTGGGAGCAGTTCTTC.

The chain uses TRBV4-3 and TRBJ1-6; D remains ambiguous. CDR1 is LGHNA, CDR2 YSLEER, per germline. The germline V and J ends were trimmed by 0 bases and 5 bases, with 14 bases remaining between them. The CDR3 has 17 residues. CDR3 protein: CASSQEWIRTDNSPLHF. Written as DNA, the CDR3 is TGCGCCAGCAGCCAAGAGTGGATCCGGACGGATAATTCACCCCTCCACTTT.

This clonotype has only a few counts. This chain uses TRBV5-6 with TRBJ2-4; 8 bases are shared with TRBD2. This CDR3 contains 14 residues. Germline CDR1 and CDR2: SGHDT and YYEEEE. Trimming removed 3 bases from V and 7 bases from J; junction bases left unmatched: 6. CDR3 coding DNA: TGTGCCAGCAGCTCACGGGGGGGCCCGAACATTCAGTACTTC. Protein: CASSSRGGPNIQYF.

This clonotype was found many times. The chain joins TRBV7-9 to TRBJ1-1; D gene unclear. The CDR3 loop spans 16 amino acids. Deletions cut 4 bases from V and 0 bases from J, with 15 bases between. Germline CDR1 SEHNR, CDR2 FQNEAQ (reference sequence). The chain's CDR3 is CASSSTPEGLNTEAFF. CDR3 nucleotides: TGTGCCAGCAGCTCCACCCCGGAGGGATTGAACACTGAAGCTTTCTTT.

The chain recombines TRBV4-1 with TRBJ1-5; perhaps TRBD1 as D (5 bases). CDR3 size: 14 residues. CDR1 MGHRA and CDR2 YSYEKL come from the germline V gene. Trimming stripped 1 base from V and 7 bases from J, with 11 bases between. In DNA form, the CDR3 reads TGCGCCAGCAGCCAAGGTCAGGGAATGCAGCCCCAGCATTTT. As protein: CASSQGQGMQPQHF.

The chain links TRBV3-1 to TRBJ2-2; perhaps D is TRBD1 or TRBD2 (5 bases each). V lost 4 bases and J 5 bases, leaving 8 bases between the germline ends. CDR3 length equals 13 residues. CDR1 and CDR2 (germline): LGHDT, YNNKEL (reference sequence). CDR3 nucleotide sequence: TGTGCCAGCAGCCGAGGGGTTACCGGGGAGCTGTTTTTT. Translation: CASSRGVTGELFF.

This clonotype was seen only a few times. V usage is TRBV15 and J usage is TRBJ2-3; D is uncertain. CDR3 length: 12 residues. Germline CDR1 LNHNV, CDR2 YYDKDF (reference sequence). The V end lost 3 bases, the J end lost 3 bases, and 4 bases lay between the germline ends. The CDR3 is CATSSFTDTQYF. CDR3 DNA: TGTGCCACCAGCAGCTTTACAGATACGCAGTATTTT. Supplemented by reference TRBV15 and TRBJ2-3, the full variable domain reads DAMVIQNPRYQVTQFGKPVTLSCSQTLNHNVMYWYQQKSSQAPKLLFHYYDKDFNNEADTPDNFQSRRPNTSFCFLDIRSPGLGDTAMYLCATSSFTDTQYFGPGTRLTVL.

The chain uses TRBV5-5 and TRBJ1-1; D is undetermined. Deletions cut 2 bases from V and 3 bases from J, with 11 bases between. The V gene's germline CDR1 is SGHKS and CDR2 YYEKEE (reference sequence). CDR3 length equals 14 residues. The CDR3 DNA sequence: TGTGCCAGCAGCTTACACGGATTGGACACTGAAGCTTTCTTT. Amino acid sequence: CASSLHGLDTEAFF.

This clonotype was seen a few times. The rearrangement links TRBV6-2 or TRBV6-3 to TRBJ2-2; tentatively, D is TRBD1 (5 bases). There are 15 residues in the CDR3. The germline CDR1 and CDR2 sequences are MNHEY and SVGEGT. With 1 base removed from V and 3 bases from J, the gap between germline ends came to 9 bases. CDR3 sequence: CASSYWAGYTGELFF. The CDR3 bases are TGTGCCAGCAGTTACTGGGCAGGGTACACCGGGGAGCTGTTTTTT.